This passage covers 22 T cell receptor beta chains from one sample sequenced in a study of blood T cell repertoires in COVID-19. The repertoire was sequenced with immunoSEQ multiplex PCR; TCRdb's copy has only in-frame clones and lacks some. The sample comprises almost 400,000 clones, over 75% of which are singletons, and 2.3% rests with the top ten. The sample was peripheral blood. These receptors all stem from a woman aged 55-75 years with COVID-19, enrolled during active disease.

The chain links TRBV28 to TRBJ1-3; 9 bases are shared with TRBD1. Trimming took 7 bases from V and 4 from J; bases not matched to a gene: 20. Germline assignment: CDR1 MDHEN and CDR2 SYDVKM. CDR3 length equals 19 residues. The CDR3 DNA reads as TGTGCCAGCAACGGATTAGGGACAGGGAGAAGAGGGTCGGGAAACACCATATATTTT. The encoded protein is CASNGLGTGRRGSGNTIYF.

The chain is built from TRBV18 and TRBJ1-3; 9 nucleotides match TRBD1. Germline CDR1 and CDR2: KGHSH and LQKENI. The length of the CDR3 is 15 residues. V lost 3 bases and J lost 5; bases outside the gene matches: 5. CDR3 sequence: CASSPTGGLRNTIYF. The CDR3 DNA sequence: TGTGCCAGCTCACCGACAGGGGGGCTGAGAAACACCATATATTTT. Drawing the rest from reference TRBV18 and TRBJ1-3, the complete variable domain is NAGVMQNPRHLVRRRGQEARLRCSPMKGHSHVYWYRQLPEEGLKFMVYLQKENIIDESGMPKERFSAEFPKEGPSILRIQQVVRGDSAAYFCASSPTGGLRNTIYFGEGSWLTVV.

The chain combines TRBV7-2 with TRBJ1-2; a possible D gene is TRBD1 (5 bases). CDR3 length: 17 residues. With 6 bases removed from V and 3 bases from J, the gap between germline ends came to 23 bases. Germline V CDR1 and CDR2: SGHTA, FQGNSA. For the CDR3, the DNA is TGTGCCAGCAGGAGCCCAGGTGGCGGGGGAGGCGACTATGGCTACACCTTC. Its translation is CASRSPGGGGGDYGYTF.

This chain connects TRBV2 to TRBJ2-3, with 11 bases aligning to TRBD1. V lost 4 bases, J lost 1 base, and 4 bases stayed unmatched. Germline CDR1 is SNHLY and CDR2 is FYNNEI. CDR3 length: 16 amino acids. In DNA, the CDR3 is TGTGCCAGCAGTGCTATGGGACAGGGGGGCACAGATACGCAGTATTTT. It encodes CASSAMGQGGTDTQYF. The entire variable domain, with the rest obtained from reference TRBV2 and TRBJ2-3, is as follows: EPEVTQTPSHQVTQMGQEVILRCVPISNHLYFYWYRQILGQKVEFLVSFYNNEISEKSEIFDDQFSVERPDGSNFTLKIRSTKLEDSAMYFCASSAMGQGGTDTQYFGPGTRLTVL.

The V call is TRBV5-6, the J call TRBJ1-1, with no clear D. The V end was cut by 0 bases, the J end by 10 bases, with 10 bases between. Germline V CDR1 and CDR2: SGHDT, YYEEEE. The CDR3 length is 12 residues. The CDR3 DNA reads TGTGCCAGCAGCTTGGGGAGAGAGGGAGCTTTCTTT. Amino acid sequence: CASSLGREGAFF.

The J gene is TRBJ1-2, the V gene TRBV6-2 or TRBV6-3; no reliable D call. The CDR3 contains 12 residues. With 2 bases removed from V and 6 bases from J, the gap between germline ends came to 7 bases. Germline V gene sequence: CDR1 MNHEY, CDR2 SVGEGT. The CDR3 loop is CASSYGRNGYTF. The CDR3 DNA is TGTGCCAGCAGTTACGGCAGGAATGGCTACACCTTC.

The chain combines TRBV28 with TRBJ2-2; 9 bases agree with TRBD1. Germline V gene lookup returns CDR1 MDHEN and CDR2 SYDVKM. J was trimmed by 1 base and V by 8 bases; bases with no gene match: 8. This CDR3 region has 16 residues. This CDR3 is CASHPQGQGNTGELFF. CDR3 nucleotides: TGTGCCAGCCATCCCCAGGGACAGGGGAACACCGGGGAGCTGTTTTTT.

The chain uses TRBV27 and TRBJ1-5, with 9 nucleotides matching TRBD1. V dropped 6 bases and J dropped 4; count of bases not matched to a gene: 7. There are 15 residues in the CDR3. Germline V gives CDR1 MNHEY, CDR2 SMNVEV (reference sequence). The CDR3: CASRGLGQGNQPQHF. The CDR3 DNA reads as TGTGCCAGCAGAGGACTCGGACAGGGGAATCAGCCCCAGCATTTT.

The V gene is TRBV3-1 (or the pseudogene TRBV3-2), the J gene TRBJ2-5; 7 nucleotides align to TRBD1. The V and J ends lost 4 bases and 13 bases, in that order; junction bases with no gene match: 12. CDR3 length: 13 residues. The germline V gene encodes CDR1 LGHDT and CDR2 YNNKEL (reference sequence). The CDR3 DNA reads as TGTGCCAGCAGCCTAAGCCCGGGACAGAGCTCGTACTTC. Its protein is CASSLSPGQSSYF.

This clone was detected a few times. The chain carries TRBV4-2 and TRBJ1-1; D possibly corresponds to TRBD1 (5 bases). From germline, CDR1 is LGHNA and CDR2 YNFKEQ. V was shortened by 4 bases and J by 4 bases, with 16 bases between the two germline ends. The CDR3 runs 15 residues. The CDR3 region is CASSLNQGGGTEAFF. The DNA for the CDR3 is TGTGCCAGCAGCCTTAACCAGGGTGGCGGCACTGAAGCTTTCTTT.

This chain uses TRBV7-9 with TRBJ2-1; 9 positions agree with TRBD1. Germline CDR1 SEHNR, CDR2 FQNEAQ (reference sequence). This CDR3 comprises 16 residues. J was trimmed by 3 bases and V by 5 bases; bases with no gene match: 8. The CDR3 reads CASSPTGGRDYNEQFF. CDR3 DNA sequence: TGTGCCAGCAGCCCAACAGGGGGCCGAGACTACAATGAGCAGTTCTTC. The full variable domain, its missing parts supplied by reference TRBV7-9 and TRBJ2-1, is DTGVSQNPRHKITKRGQNVTFRCDPISEHNRLYWYRQTLGQGPEFLTYFQNEAQLEKSRLLSDRFSAERPKGSFSTLEIQRTEQGDSAMYLCASSPTGGRDYNEQFFGPGTRLTVL.

This clone was detected once. CDR3 bases: TGTGCCAGCAGCGCCGGACTTCGCTATGGCTACACCTTC. Its protein is CASSAGLRYGYTF. The V and J genes are TRBV7-2 and TRBJ1-2; no definite D call. V lost 5 bases and J 4 bases, leaving 11 bases between the germline ends. Per the germline V gene, CDR1 is SGHTA and CDR2 is FQGNSA. The CDR3 is 13 residues long.

This sequence joins TRBV28 and TRBJ1-2; D perhaps matches TRBD1 (6 bases). CDR3 size: 15 residues. Germline assignment: CDR1 MDHEN and CDR2 SYDVKM. Trimming removed 4 bases at V and 13 bases at J, with 25 bases between. The CDR3 DNA follows: TGTGCCAGCAGTTCCCTGGGGGCGGACACCCGTGCTTGCACCTTC. Encoded protein: CASSSLGADTRACTF.

By proportion, this clone is medium-sized (0.01 to 0.1%). This rearrangement joins TRBV6-1 to TRBJ1-3, with unresolved D. The V gene lost 2 bases and the J gene lost 0 bases, with 5 bases spanning the gap. Germline V gives CDR1 MNHNS, CDR2 SASEGT. The CDR3 consists of 14 residues. DNA for the CDR3: TGTGCCAGCAGTGAAAAGAGCTCTGGAAACACCATATATTTT. Translation: CASSEKSSGNTIYF.

This clone was observed a single time. The V and J genes are TRBV7-8 and TRBJ2-2, with TRBD2 matching over 8 bases. Germline V CDR1 and CDR2: SGHVS, FQNEAQ. V trimming: 3 bases; J trimming: 8 bases; junction bases outside the gene matches: 11. This CDR3 is 16 amino acids long. The CDR3 DNA follows: TGTGCCAGCAGCTTCAAGAGACTAGCGAGTGGGGGGGAGCTGTTTTTT. Residues: CASSFKRLASGGELFF.

The chain is built from TRBV5-5 and TRBJ2-2, with TRBD2 identical over 8 bases. The junction had 11 bases not matched to a gene; V was cut back by 6 bases and J by 4 bases. Germline V gene data show CDR1 as SGHKS and CDR2 as YYEKEE (reference sequence). The CDR3 spans 16 residues. The CDR3 DNA reads as TGTGCCAGCACCCCAAGAGCCACTAGCGGCACCGGGGAGCTGTTTTTT. It is translated as CASTPRATSGTGELFF.

The rearrangement uses TRBV2 and TRBJ1-1, with D perhaps TRBD1 (6 bases). The germline gives CDR1 SNHLY, CDR2 FYNNEI. V lost 4 bases, J lost 1 base, and 16 bases lay in between. This CDR3 has 16 amino acids. CDR3 in amino acids: CASSGPGGLPNTEAFF. The CDR3 DNA reads as TGTGCCAGCAGTGGACCGGGGGGGCTACCGAACACTGAAGCTTTCTTT.

On this clone itself: This specimen includes other DNA sequences encoding the same CDR3. The V call is TRBV6-5, the J call TRBJ1-3; D may be TRBD1 (5 bases). Germline values: CDR1 MNHEY, CDR2 SVGAGI. The CDR3 loop spans 15 amino acids. V lost 0 bases to trimming and J lost 4 bases, with 10 bases between them. This CDR3 is CASSYSGGSGNTIYF. DNA for the CDR3: TGTGCCAGCAGTTACTCGGGGGGTTCCGGAAACACCATATATTTT.

The DNA of the CDR3 is TGCAGCGTTGACGGGGACACCGAGGGCGAGCAGTACTTC. Translation gives CSVDGDTEGEQYF. The chain has TRBV29-1 and TRBJ2-7; D may be TRBD1 (6 bases). The CDR3 is 13 amino acids. Germline V gives CDR1 SQVTM, CDR2 ANQGSEA. V lost 3 bases and J 6 bases, leaving 15 bases between the germline ends.

Only one count was recorded for this clone. The rearrangement joins TRBV24-1 to TRBJ2-2; D perhaps matches TRBD1 (6 bases). Germline V lookup: CDR1 KGHDR, CDR2 SFDVKD. The V end was cut by 3 bases, the J end by 1 base, with 8 bases between. This CDR3 is built from 15 residues. This CDR3 reads CATSDVTGNTGELFF. The CDR3 DNA is TGTGCCACCAGTGATGTGACAGGGAACACCGGGGAGCTGTTTTTT.

For this clone: With a much larger clone just one base away, this may be a read error. This rearrangement joins TRBV7-9 to TRBJ2-7; 8 nucleotides match TRBD1. Germline CDR1 is SEHNR and CDR2 is FQNEAQ (reference sequence). The ends lost 5 bases at V and 3 bases at J; junction bases unmatched: 3. The CDR3 consists of 13 residues. CDR3 coding DNA: TGTGCCAGCAGCATAGGACAGGGCTACGAGCAGTACTTC. It is translated as CASSIGQGYEQYF.

V and J are TRBV7-8 and TRBJ1-4; D is ambiguous. Trimming took 0 bases from V and 5 from J, leaving 16 bases between them. Germline CDR1 reads SGHVS; CDR2 reads FQNEAQ. The CDR3 sequence is 17 residues long. The CDR3 loop reads CASSLALVRQRNEKLFF. CDR3 DNA sequence: TGTGCCAGCAGCTTAGCGCTAGTACGGCAGAGAAATGAAAAACTGTTTTTT.